The 4 T cell receptor beta chains given below trace back to one sample, sequenced in a study of T cell repertoires in cytomegalovirus infection. TCRdb processed the reads anew with MiXCR; each CDR3 protein has one entry. The table records roughly 300,000 distinct CDR3 sequences, 9% to 9.5% of them present only once. Sequencing was carried out using PBMCs. These TCRs come from a human donor in good health (CMV status not recorded). Some clones in this sample may be carry-over from other donors' samples.

The chain employs TRBV28 and TRBJ1-2; no reliable D call. V lost 8 bases to trimming and J lost 10 bases, with 8 bases between them. CDR3 length: 9 amino acids. Germline lookup yields CDR1 MDHEN and CDR2 SYDVKM. CDR3 sequence: CASGNFYTF. The CDR3 DNA follows: TGTGCCAGCGGGAACTTCTACACCTTC.

This clonotype was observed a few times. The chain combines TRBV20-1 with TRBJ2-1; D perhaps matches TRBD1 (6 bases). The CDR3 consists of 14 residues. CDR1 and CDR2 from the germline V gene are DFQATT and SNEGSKA (reference sequence). V dropped 3 bases and J dropped 7 bases, with 16 bases sitting between them. The CDR3 here is CSARTGTGLNEQFF. The CDR3 DNA reads as TGCAGTGCTAGGACCGGCACAGGGTTAAATGAGCAGTTCTTC.

This clonotype has a count of ten or more. This CDR3 is CASSFRPSRDGGYTF. CDR3 nucleotide sequence: TGTGCCAGCAGCTTCAGACCGAGCCGGGATGGTGGCTACACCTTC. The chain uses TRBV7-2 and TRBJ1-2; D remains unclear. The CDR3 has 15 amino acids. The germline gives CDR1 SGHTA, CDR2 FQGNSA. V lost 3 bases and J lost 7, with 18 bases in between. Combining the CDR3 with reference TRBV7-2 and TRBJ1-2 gives the whole variable domain GAGVSQSPSNKVTEKGKDVELRCDPISGHTALYWYRQSLGQGLEFLIYFQGNSAPDKSGLPSDRFSAERTGGSVSTLTIQRTQQEDSAVYLCASSFRPSRDGGYTFGSGTRLTVV.

Ten or more counts support this clonotype. This chain joins TRBV7-2 and TRBJ2-2, with 8 bases matching TRBD2. The CDR3 sequence is 15 residues long. V trimming: 7 bases; J trimming: 0 bases; junction bases outside the gene matches: 4. The V gene's germline CDR1 is SGHTA and CDR2 FQGNSA. The CDR3 reads CASTLSGTNTGELFF. CDR3 nucleotides: TGTGCCAGCACCCTTAGCGGGACGAACACCGGGGAGCTGTTTTTT.